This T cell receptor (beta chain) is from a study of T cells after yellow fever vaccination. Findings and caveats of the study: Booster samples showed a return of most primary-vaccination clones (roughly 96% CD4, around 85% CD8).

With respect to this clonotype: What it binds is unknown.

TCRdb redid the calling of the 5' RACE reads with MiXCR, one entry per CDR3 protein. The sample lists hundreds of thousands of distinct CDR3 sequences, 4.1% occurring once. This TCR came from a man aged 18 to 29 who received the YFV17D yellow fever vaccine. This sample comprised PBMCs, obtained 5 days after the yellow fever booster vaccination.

For the CDR3, the DNA is TGCGCCAGCAGCCAAGATATAAGACAGGGTGGAGGACAGCCCCAGCATTTT. As protein: CASSQDIRQGGGQPQHF. This chain connects TRBV4-3 to TRBJ1-5, with 7 bases aligning to TRBD1. The CDR3 runs 17 residues. The ends lost 0 bases at V and 7 bases at J; junction bases unmatched: 12. CDR1 is LGHNA and CDR2 is YSLEER in the germline V gene.